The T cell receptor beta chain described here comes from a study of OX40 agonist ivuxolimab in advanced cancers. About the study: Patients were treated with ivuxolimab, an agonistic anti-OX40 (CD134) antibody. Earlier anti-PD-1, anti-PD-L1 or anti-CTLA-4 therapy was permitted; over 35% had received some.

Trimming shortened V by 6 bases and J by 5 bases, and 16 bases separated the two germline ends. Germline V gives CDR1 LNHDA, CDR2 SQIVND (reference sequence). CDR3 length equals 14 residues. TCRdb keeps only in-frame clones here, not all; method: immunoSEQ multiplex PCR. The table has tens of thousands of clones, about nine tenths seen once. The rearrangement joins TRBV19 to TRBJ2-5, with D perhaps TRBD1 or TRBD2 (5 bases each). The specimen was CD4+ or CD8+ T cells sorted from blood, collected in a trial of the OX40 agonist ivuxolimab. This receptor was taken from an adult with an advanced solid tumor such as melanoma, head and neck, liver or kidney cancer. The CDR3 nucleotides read TGTGCCAGTAGATCGAGGGGCTCCGTGGAGACCCAGTACTTC. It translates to CASRSRGSVETQYF.